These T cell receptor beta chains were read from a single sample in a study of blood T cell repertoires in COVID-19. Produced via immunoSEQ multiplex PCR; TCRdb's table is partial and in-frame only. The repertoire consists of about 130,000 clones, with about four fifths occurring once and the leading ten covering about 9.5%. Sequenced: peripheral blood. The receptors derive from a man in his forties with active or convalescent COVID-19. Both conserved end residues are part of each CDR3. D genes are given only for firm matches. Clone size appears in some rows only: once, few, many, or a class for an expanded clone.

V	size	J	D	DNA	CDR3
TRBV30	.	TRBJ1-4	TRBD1	TGTGCCTGGAGTGGGGGACAGGGGGCAGTCTGGGAAAAACTGTTTTTT	CAWSGGQGAVWEKLFF
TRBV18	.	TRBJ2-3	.	TGTGCCAGCTCACCGCAAACTCAGGGCCGGACAGCCATCACAGATACGCAGTATTTT	CASSPQTQGRTAITDTQYF
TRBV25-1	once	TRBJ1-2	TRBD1	TGTGCCAGCACTCGACAGGGGGACTATGGCTACACCTTC	CASTRQGDYGYTF
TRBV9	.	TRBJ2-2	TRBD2	TGTGCCAGCAGCCCCCTTGGGACTAGAACAACCGGGGAGCTGTTTTTT	CASSPLGTRTTGELFF
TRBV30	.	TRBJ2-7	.	TGTGCCTGGAGATCCCGCGGCTACTACGAGCAGTACTTC	CAWRSRGYYEQYF
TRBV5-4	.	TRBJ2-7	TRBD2	TGTGCCAGCAGTTATACGGGACTAGTATATGGCGAGCAGTACTTC	CASSYTGLVYGEQYF
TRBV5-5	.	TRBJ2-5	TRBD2	TGTGCCAGCAGCTTGGCCCCGGGACTAGCGGGGCGTCAAGAGACCCAGTACTTC	CASSLAPGLAGRQETQYF
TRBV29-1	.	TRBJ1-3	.	TGCAGCGTTGAAGATCCGGTTGGAAACACCATATATTTT	CSVEDPVGNTIYF
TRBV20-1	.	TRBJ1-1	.	TGCAGTGCTCCTAGAGAGGCTGAAGCTTTCTTT	CSAPREAEAFF
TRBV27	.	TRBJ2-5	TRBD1	TGTGCCAGCAGTTTACAGGGGGCGAGGGAGACCCAGTACTTC	CASSLQGARETQYF
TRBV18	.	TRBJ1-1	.	TGTGCCAGCTCTGATCAAGGGACTGCTAAGGAAGCTTTCTTT	CASSDQGTAKEAFF
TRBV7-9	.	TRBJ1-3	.	TGTGCCAGCAGCTACCAGGGTGACTCTCGCTCTGGAAACACCATATATTTT	CASSYQGDSRSGNTIYF
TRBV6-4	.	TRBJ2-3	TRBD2	TGTGCCAGCAGTGACTCGAGGGCTAGCGGGGGGTCAGATACGCAGTATTTT	CASSDSRASGGSDTQYF
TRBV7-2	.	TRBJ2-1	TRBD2	TGTGCCAGCAGCTCGCGGGGGGGCAATGAGCAGTTCTTC	CASSSRGGNEQFF
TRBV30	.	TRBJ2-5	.	TGTGCCTGGAGTGTACGCGGTGGAGGGTACCAAGAGACCCAGTACTTC	CAWSVRGGGYQETQYF
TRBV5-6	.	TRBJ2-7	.	TGTGCCAGTTGTACAGGGTCGTCCTACGAGCAGTACTTC	CASCTGSSYEQYF
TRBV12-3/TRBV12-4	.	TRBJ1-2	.	TGTGCCAGCAGCTGGGACAACAACTATGGCTACACCTTC	CASSWDNNYGYTF
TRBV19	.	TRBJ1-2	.	TGTGCCAGTAAAGCAGGCCCTAACTATGGCTACACCTTC	CASKAGPNYGYTF
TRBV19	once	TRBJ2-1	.	TGTGCCAGTAGTATGGGGCCGAACAATGAGCAGTTCTTC	CASSMGPNNEQFF
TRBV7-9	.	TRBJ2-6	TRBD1	TGTGCCAGCAGCTTGGACAGGGGGCAAAAGCGTGGGGCCAACGTCCTGACTTTC	CASSLDRGQKRGANVLTF
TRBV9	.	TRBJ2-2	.	TGTGCCAGCAGCCCGCGACTAGACGGGGAGCTGTTTTTT	CASSPRLDGELFF
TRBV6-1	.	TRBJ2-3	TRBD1	TGTGCCAGCAGTGAAGGGGCAGGGGGAAGGACAGATACGCAGTATTTT	CASSEGAGGRTDTQYF
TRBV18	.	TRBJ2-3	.	TGTGCCAGCTCTCCCTATCAGGGGCCTACAGATACGCAGTATTTT	CASSPYQGPTDTQYF
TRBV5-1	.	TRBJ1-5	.	TGCGCCAGCAGCTTGTCGGGAGGACGTCAGCCCCAGCATTTT	CASSLSGGRQPQHF
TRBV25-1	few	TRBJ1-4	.	TGTGCCAGCAGTGAACATCCTAATAATGAAAAACTGTTTTTT	CASSEHPNNEKLFF
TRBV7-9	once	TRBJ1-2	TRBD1	TGTGCCAGCAGCTTAGTAGGACAGGGGCCCCACTATGGCTACACCTTC	CASSLVGQGPHYGYTF
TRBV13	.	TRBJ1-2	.	TGTGCCAGCAGGGGCACGGTCGGCGGCTACACCTTC	CASRGTVGGYTF
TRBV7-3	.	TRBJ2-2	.	TGTGCCAGCAGCTTAAAAGGCGGAGCCGGGGAGCTGTTTTTT	CASSLKGGAGELFF
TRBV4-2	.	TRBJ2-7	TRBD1	TGTGCCAGCAGTCTCGCTATGACGACAGGGAGCGAAGAGCAGTACTTC	CASSLAMTTGSEEQYF
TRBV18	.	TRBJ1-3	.	TGTGCCAGCTCACCACCTGGGGAGTCTGGAAACACCATATATTTT	CASSPPGESGNTIYF
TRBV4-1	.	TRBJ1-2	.	TGCGCCAGCAGCCAAGAAAGGACAGCAGCCTGGGGCGCTGGCTACACCTTC	CASSQERTAAWGAGYTF
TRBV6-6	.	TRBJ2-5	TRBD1	TGTGCCAGCAGGGACAGGTTTCAAGAGACCCAGTACTTC	CASRDRFQETQYF
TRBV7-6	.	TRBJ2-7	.	TGTGCCAGCAGCACTGGGGGCAGGGCCTACGAGCAGTACTTC	CASSTGGRAYEQYF
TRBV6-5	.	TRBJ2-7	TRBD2	TGTGCCAGCATCGGTTACGGGGGGGGGCACGAGCAGTACTTC	CASIGYGGGHEQYF
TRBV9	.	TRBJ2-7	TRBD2	TGTGCCAGCAGCACCGGACTAGTGGACTACGAGCAGTACTTC	CASSTGLVDYEQYF
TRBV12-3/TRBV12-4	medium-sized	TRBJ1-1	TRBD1	TGTGCCACGACACAGGGGTACACTGAAGCTTTCTTT	CATTQGYTEAFF
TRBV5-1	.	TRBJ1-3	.	TGCGCCAGCAGCTTCGGGGATTGGGGTTCGGGAAACACCATATATTTT	CASSFGDWGSGNTIYF
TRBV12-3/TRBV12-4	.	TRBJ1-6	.	TGTGCCAGCACCCGAGATAATTCACCCCTCCACTTT	CASTRDNSPLHF
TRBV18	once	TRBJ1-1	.	TGTGCCAGCTCACCATCGTCTAGGGGAGGCGACACTGAAGCTTTCTTT	CASSPSSRGGDTEAFF
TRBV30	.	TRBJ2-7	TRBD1	TGTGCCCAGACAGGTGGGACAGGGGGCGCAGTTCTCGAGCAGTACTTC	CAQTGGTGGAVLEQYF
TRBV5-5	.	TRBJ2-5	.	TGTGCCAGCAGCTTCGGCCGCGGGAATGGAGAGACCCAGTACTTC	CASSFGRGNGETQYF
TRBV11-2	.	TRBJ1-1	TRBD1	TGTGCCAGCAGCCTCCCCCGACAGGGTGGCACTGAAGCTTTCTTT	CASSLPRQGGTEAFF
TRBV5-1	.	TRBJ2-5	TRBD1	TGCGCCAGCAGTACCGGGACAGTAGTGGAGACCCAGTACTTC	CASSTGTVVETQYF
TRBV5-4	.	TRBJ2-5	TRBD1	TGTGCCAGCATCTTGAGGACAGGGGCCGAAGAGACCCAGTACTTC	CASILRTGAEETQYF
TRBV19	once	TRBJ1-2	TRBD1	TGTGCCAGTAGTATGAGAGACAGGGCAAGGTCTAACTATGGCTACACCTTC	CASSMRDRARSNYGYTF
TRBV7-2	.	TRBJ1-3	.	TGTGCCAGCCGATCTATACCCGGAAACACCATATATTTT	CASRSIPGNTIYF
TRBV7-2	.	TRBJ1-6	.	TGTGCCAGCAGCCTTCGACAGAGTGACAATTCACCCCTCCACTTT	CASSLRQSDNSPLHF
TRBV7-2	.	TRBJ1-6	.	TGTGCCAGCAGCTTCTCTCGGGGGGCCAATTCACCCCTCCACTTT	CASSFSRGANSPLHF
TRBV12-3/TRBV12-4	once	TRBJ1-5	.	TGTGCCAGCAGTTTAGGAGAGAATCAGCCCCAGCATTTT	CASSLGENQPQHF
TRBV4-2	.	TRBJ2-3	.	TGTGCCAGCAGCCAAGATTTTTGGGGGGGCCACGATACGCAGTATTTT	CASSQDFWGGHDTQYF
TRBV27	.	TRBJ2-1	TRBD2	TGTGCCAGCAGTTTAGAGGTTAGCGGGGGGGCCGATGAGCAGTTCTTC	CASSLEVSGGADEQFF
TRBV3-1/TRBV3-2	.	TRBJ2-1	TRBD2	TGTGCCAGCAGCCAAGGACCAGGACTAGCGGCCAATGAGCAGTTCTTC	CASSQGPGLAANEQFF
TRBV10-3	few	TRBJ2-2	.	TGTGCCATCAGACCGGGACAAGGGACCGGGGAGCTGTTTTTT	CAIRPGQGTGELFF